One sample yielded the 10 T cell receptor beta chains listed below, sequenced in a study of T-cell memory formation after mild COVID-19. TCRdb processed the 5' RACE reads anew with MiXCR; each CDR3 protein has one entry. This sample has 110,000 to 150,000 distinct CDR3 sequences, with 14% found just once. What was sequenced was PBMCs or a T cell subset sorted from them (not recorded which). The source of these receptors is an adult woman who had mild COVID-19 (a few samples of this study predate the infection). Cell type and time point are not known.

The chain combines TRBV9 with TRBJ2-7; TRBD1 agrees at 7 bases. The CDR3 totals 14 residues. The J segment lost 9 bases and the V segment lost 5 bases, leaving 14 bases of the junction unmatched. Germline lookup yields CDR1 SGDLS and CDR2 YYNGEE. The CDR3 spells CASSTRDRGSGQYF. CDR3 DNA sequence: TGTGCCAGCAGTACTAGGGACAGAGGCTCCGGGCAGTACTTC.

This clonotype has only a few counts. The V call is TRBV7-9, the J call TRBJ2-1, with TRBD1 identical over 11 bases. This CDR3 contains 14 residues. Trimming at V came to 1 base and at J to 8 bases, leaving 1 base not matched to a gene. Germline V gene lookup returns CDR1 SEHNR and CDR2 FQNEAQ (reference sequence). The CDR3 sequence: CASSLGTGGDEQFF. Here the CDR3 DNA reads TGTGCCAGCAGCTTAGGGACAGGGGGCGATGAGCAGTTCTTC.

This clonotype occurred many times. V gene TRBV9 combines with J gene TRBJ2-2; D call uncertain. Germline V gene lookup returns CDR1 SGDLS and CDR2 YYNGEE. V lost 0 bases and J 1 base, leaving 7 bases between the germline ends. The CDR3 is made up of 15 amino acids. CDR3 sequence: CASSVGPGNTGELFF. The CDR3 DNA reads TGTGCCAGCAGCGTAGGCCCGGGGAACACCGGGGAGCTGTTTTTT.

This clonotype was seen only a few times. V gene TRBV18 combines with J gene TRBJ1-5; possibly TRBD1 for D (5 bases). The CDR3 covers 15 residues. CDR1 KGHSH and CDR2 LQKENI come from the germline V gene. Deletions cut 2 bases from V and 6 bases from J, with 14 bases between. The CDR3 bases are TGTGCCAGCTCACCAGGGACGGGGGGTAGTCAGCCCCAGCATTTT. This gives the protein CASSPGTGGSQPQHF.

The rearrangement links TRBV7-6 to TRBJ1-1, with a tentative D call TRBD1 (6 bases). Looked up from germline, CDR1 is SGHVS and CDR2 is FNYEAQ. The CDR3 covers 14 residues. Trimming took 5 bases from V and 1 from J, leaving 11 bases between them. CDR3: CASSELTGNTEAFF. The CDR3 region has the DNA TGTGCCAGCAGCGAGTTGACAGGGAACACTGAAGCTTTCTTT.

The chain has TRBV2 and TRBJ1-6; 7 bases agree with TRBD1. There are 17 residues in the CDR3. CDR1 and CDR2 (germline): SNHLY, FYNNEI. Trimming cost V 3 bases and J 7 bases; bases outside gene matches: 12. The CDR3 loop reads CASSDYDFGTVNSPLHF. The CDR3 DNA reads TGTGCCAGCAGTGACTATGATTTCGGGACAGTGAATTCACCCCTCCACTTT.

This chain links TRBV6-5 with TRBJ2-1; no firm D call. V was clipped by 5 bases and J by 5 bases, with 13 bases between them. The CDR3 runs 14 residues. In germline, CDR1 is MNHEY, CDR2 SVGAGI. As DNA, the CDR3 is TGTGCCAGCAGTCTCTCCTCGGGCCACAATGAGCAGTTCTTC. Translation gives CASSLSSGHNEQFF.

The chain couples TRBV24-1 to TRBJ2-2, with 10 bases fitting TRBD1. V lost 3 bases to trimming and J lost 4 bases; unmatched junction nucleotides: 4. CDR1 and CDR2 from the germline V gene are KGHDR and SFDVKD. The CDR3 has 16 amino acids. The chain's CDR3 is CATSDLRDRGTGELFF. The DNA of the CDR3 is TGTGCCACCAGTGATCTCCGGGACAGGGGCACCGGGGAGCTGTTTTTT.

V usage is TRBV29-1 and J usage is TRBJ2-7; D is perhaps TRBD2 (6 bases). Germline CDR1 and CDR2: SQVTM and ANQGSEA. V lost 4 bases, J lost 6 bases, and 16 bases lay in between. The CDR3 has 13 residues. CDR3 sequence: CSVGGVGGLEQYF. The CDR3, as DNA: TGCAGCGTTGGGGGTGTCGGGGGACTCGAGCAGTACTTC.

This chain links TRBV5-1 with TRBJ1-1; 10 bases map to TRBD1. Trimming at V came to 7 bases and at J to 6 bases, leaving 12 bases not matched to a gene. Germline V gives CDR1 SGHRS, CDR2 YFSETQ. The length of the CDR3 is 15 residues. The CDR3 sequence is CASSTVGQGIPEAFF. As DNA, the CDR3 is TGCGCCAGCTCTACCGTGGGACAGGGGATACCTGAAGCTTTCTTT.